The sequence of this T cell receptor beta chain was determined in a study of vaccination and CD4 T cells after COVID-19 (dated by TCRdb to between 2021 and 2023). Describing the broader study: SARS-CoV-2 positivity had been established in the convalescent patients by nasal swab PCR, and mild disease was recorded in several of these patients and severe disease in one. In the convalescent cohort there were six males and four females, among whom were two Hispanic individuals, seven Caucasians, two Asians and one multiracial person. Each participant got two doses of either the Pfizer-BioNTech BNT162b2 vaccine (n=8) or the Moderna mRNA-1273 vaccine (n=2). Post-COVID blood samples were collected from convalescent patients a median of around 100 days after diagnosis, with a range of about 30 to 170 days. Post-vaccine blood samples were obtained a median of approximately 70 days after the second vaccine dose, with a range of roughly 14 to 241 days. For stimulating the cultures, overlapping spike peptide pools were used, derived from SARS-CoV-2 as well as from the common cold coronaviruses HCoV-NL63, HCoV-OC43 and HCoV-229E. Control cultures used a CEFX viral epitope pool as positive control, an HIV-1 Nef peptide pool as negative control, or no peptide. In around nine COVID-19 convalescent patients and a handful of infection-naive healthy vaccine recipients, the spike-specific CD4+ TCR repertoire before mRNA vaccination was compared with the repertoire after mRNA vaccination.

Results the study describes overall, beyond this receptor: The number of convalescent patients in the study was relatively small, and the study did not examine early timepoints following natural infection. Nearly all vaccine-specific clones in convalescent patients (304 of 307) were mono-reactive for SARS-CoV-2 spike rather than cross-reactive with common cold coronaviruses. Although the median number of SARS-CoV-2-reactive clonotypes went up from fewer than 25 after infection to 38 after vaccination, the increase was not significant. Among the post-vaccine SARS-CoV-2-reactive clones in convalescent patients, a median approximately 90% showed up only after vaccination, which suggests vaccine-specific priming.

Including cysteine and phenylalanine, the CDR3 has 16 amino acids. Of all the DNA, just the CDR3 is kept, 48 bases in frame from base 1. V is pruned by 3 bases and J by 3 bases, leaving 7 bases of the junction without a gene match. As encoded in the germline V gene, CDR1 is MNHNS while CDR2 is SASEGT. Libraries were prepared through PCR. TCR sequencing of DNA from cultured CD4+ T cells used the Oncomine TCR Beta short-read assay at the Johns Hopkins FTIC core. Genomic DNA was extracted from the cultured CD4+ T cells with the QIAamp micro DNA kit. Oncomine TCR Beta libraries made from cultured CD4+ T cells were pooled using unique dual indexes and sequenced on an Illumina iSeq 100. The authors' pipeline ran thus. Non-productive sequences were removed, and CDR3s not starting with C, not ending with F or W, or shorter than 7 amino acids were discarded. Antigen-specific clonotypes were identified using the MANAFEST web application through comparison of peptide-stimulated wells with reference and other culture wells. Positive clones required FDR below 0.05, an odds ratio above 5, and productive frequency above 0.1% in at least two of three replicate wells. Clonotypes that were significantly expanded in both SARS-CoV-2 spike wells and at least one common cold coronavirus spike condition were defined as cross-reactive. Levenshtein distances (stringdist) and unrooted phylogenetic trees (ape) in R version 3.6.1 were used to assess CDR3 homology. In-frame beta chains were kept once TCRdb had trimmed the public reads at Q25 with fastp and called clones with MiXCR. Each CDR3 protein appears once, grouped with its most common genes and DNA. What appears here as the V and J calls and clone size reflects TCRdb's work, not the paper's. The sample yields about 20,000 distinct CDR3 sequences; roughly 40% were counted once. About 27% of the sample lies in the top ten.

The sample's treatment or condition label, in plain terms: approximately nine-day PBMC culture with coronavirus spike peptide pools or control peptides (ViraFEST assay). The ViraFEST assay was used in the study, in which antigen-specific T cells were expanded with peptide pools and expanded clonotypes were subsequently identified by TCR sequencing. The convalescent patients' positive SARS-CoV-2 PCR tests were from March to December 2020, which was before the Alpha, Beta and Delta variants emerged in the United States. Each well held millions of PBMCs cultured in IMDM containing about 5% human AB serum and approximately 9.8 IU/ml IL-2, with about 10 ug/ml peptide pools added. Half of the culture medium was replaced with fresh IL-2-containing medium on days 3 and 7. After approximately 10 days of culture, CD4+ T cells were isolated by negative selection using the EasySep CD4+ T cell isolation kit. PBMCs were separated from whole blood using Ficoll-Paque Plus gradient centrifugation and then either used fresh or cryopreserved at -140C. In general, triplicate wells were set up for every culture condition.

In this sample, this clonotype turned up a few times. Its antigen is unknown. Base qualities are missing; no much larger clone stands one base away. This clonotype was obtained from a human donor who had recovered from COVID-19. Source: CD4+ T cells from blood, cultured in vitro, taken before SARS-CoV-2 vaccination. Recombination linked TRBV6-1 to TRBJ1-2; TRBD1 agrees with 10 junctional bases. The nucleotide sequence is TGTGCCAGCAGTGACCGACAGGGGGCTCTTTACTATGGCTACACCTTC. Translated, it gives CASSDRQGALYYGYTF.